This T cell receptor beta chain was sequenced in a study of blood T cell repertoires in COVID-19. This CDR3 is built from 15 residues. Germline V gives CDR1 SGHNT, CDR2 YYREEE (reference sequence). The J segment lost 8 bases and the V segment lost 3 bases, leaving 8 bases of the junction unmatched. The repertoire was sequenced with immunoSEQ multiplex PCR; TCRdb's copy has only in-frame clones and lacks some. Of 130,000 to 150,000 clones in the sample, roughly 86% are singletons; the top ten hold over 12%. This chain links TRBV5-4 with TRBJ2-3; 11 positions match TRBD2. This clonotype was sampled from a human donor with acute or convalescent COVID-19. The donor label of this sample is uncertain. Sequencing input: peripheral blood. The CDR3 region is CASSSLAGGEGTQYF. In nucleotides, the CDR3 is TGTGCCAGCAGCTCTTTAGCGGGGGGGGAGGGTACGCAGTATTTT.